These T cell receptor beta chains were read from a single sample in a study of molecular identifiers for immune sequencing clone quantification. Via MiXCR, TCRdb re-called the PCR reads, giving one row per CDR3 protein. Of 600,000 to 650,000 distinct CDR3 sequences listed, about 20% were seen once; the top ten hold around 0.86%. Sequencing input: naive CD8+ T cells from blood, with Jurkat cell RNA spiked in. The receptors were sampled from a human donor in good health. Some libraries in this study had Jurkat cell RNA spiked in. CDR3s include the opening cysteine and the closing phenylalanine or tryptophan. Each record gives: clone size, D gene, V gene, J gene, CDR3 DNA, CDR3 protein. A D gene is named only where the DNA matches it firmly. Size is stated for part of the rows, as once, few or many counts, or as a class when the clone is expanded.

>many|NA|TRBV20-1|TRBJ1-2
TGCAGTGCTGCATCCAGCTATGGCTACACCTTC
CSAASSYGYTF
>few|NA|TRBV6-6|TRBJ2-7
TGTGCCAGCAGTTACTGGGAGCCCTACGAGCAGTACTTC
CASSYWEPYEQYF
>many|TRBD2|TRBV20-1|TRBJ2-7
TGCAGTGCTTTAGCGGGGGGGAGCTCCTACGAGCAGTACTTC
CSALAGGSSYEQYF
>many|NA|TRBV6-2/TRBV6-3|TRBJ1-1
TGTGCCACCAGCCGCATAACTGAAGCTTTCTTT
CATSRITEAFF
>few|NA|TRBV19|TRBJ2-5
TGTGCCAGTAGTATAGTGGAGGGAGCTCTAGAGACCCAGTACTTC
CASSIVEGALETQYF
>few|TRBD2|TRBV27|TRBJ2-1
TGTGCCAGCAGTTTATTACAGAGACTAGCGAGTTACAATGAGCAGTTCTTC
CASSLLQRLASYNEQFF
>NA|NA|TRBV19|TRBJ2-1
TGTGCCAGTAGTATAGGTGAGGGGTCATGGGGTGAGCAGTTCTTC
CASSIGEGSWGEQFF
>once|TRBD2|TRBV5-6|TRBJ2-3
TGTGCCAGCAGCTCAGGACTAGCAGGCACAGATGCGCAGTATTTT
CASSSGLAGTDAQYF
>many|NA|TRBV7-9|TRBJ2-3
TGTGCCAGCAGCTTAATGGCAGGGGGCACAGATACGCAGTATTTT
CASSLMAGGTDTQYF
>many|TRBD1|TRBV5-6|TRBJ1-1
TGTGCCAGCAGCTTGGGACAGGGACGAGTGAACACTGAAGCTTTCTTT
CASSLGQGRVNTEAFF
>few|NA|TRBV21-1|TRBJ2-5
TGTGCCAGCAGCAAAGCGGGGGGATCCCAAGAGACCCAGTACTTC
CASSKAGGSQETQYF
>NA|NA|TRBV29-1|TRBJ2-3
TGCAGCGTCACCAGCGGGCGTAGAACAGATACGCAGTATTTC
CSVTSGRRTDTQYF
>once|NA|TRBV19|TRBJ1-1
TGTGCCAGTCTCGGGACCCTGAACACTGAAGCTTCCTTT
CASLGTLNTEASF
>many|NA|TRBV7-2|TRBJ2-1
TGTGCCAGCAGCTTAGGTGAGAATGAGCAGTTCTTC
CASSLGENEQFF
>many|NA|TRBV30|TRBJ1-1
TGTGCCTGGAGTGAAGGACATAAAGCTTTCTTT
CAWSEGHKAFF
>many|NA|TRBV7-9|TRBJ1-1
TGTGCCAGCAGCATGGAGCAGGGCATGAACACTGAAGCTTTCTTT
CASSMEQGMNTEAFF
>NA|TRBD1|TRBV29-1|TRBJ2-1
TGCAGCGTATTAGGACAGGGGCTGGCTAGCGGCTCCTGCAATGAGCAGTTCTTC
CSVLGQGLASGSCNEQFF
>few|NA|TRBV6-2/TRBV6-3|TRBJ2-7
TGTGCCAGCAGTCACGACAGGTTGCGGTTCCCCTACGAGCAGTACTTC
CASSHDRLRFPYEQYF
>NA|NA|TRBV27|TRBJ2-7
TGTGCCAGCAGTTTAGTTCCCGTGAGCGAGCAGTACTTC
CASSLVPVSEQYF
>NA|NA|TRBV5-6|TRBJ1-1
TGTGCCAGCAGCTTGGGCGGTCTGATGAACACTGAAGCTTTCTTT
CASSLGGLMNTEAFF
>many|TRBD1|TRBV5-5|TRBJ1-5
TGTGCCAGCAGCTCCTCCAGGGGGTCGGGTCAGCCCCAGCATTTT
CASSSSRGSGQPQHF
>many|TRBD1|TRBV5-1|TRBJ1-1
TGCGCCAGCAGCCACGGGACAGGGGCACGCACTGAAGCTTTCTTT
CASSHGTGARTEAFF
>NA|NA|TRBV5-6|TRBJ2-7
NA
CVSSFGSGRSEQYF
>many|TRBD1|TRBV14|TRBJ1-1
TGTGCCAGCAGCCAATCCCCGGGACAGACGTACTCACCTAACACTGAAGCTTTCTTT
CASSQSPGQTYSPNTEAFF
>many|TRBD2|TRBV29-1|TRBJ2-7
TGCAGCGTCTCCGGGACTAGAGGTCACGAGCAGTACTTC
CSVSGTRGHEQYF
>NA|TRBD2|TRBV27|TRBJ2-3
TGTGCCAGCGTCGGTAGCGGGTGTTGGGATACGCAGTATTTT
CASVGSGCWDTQYF
>few|TRBD2|TRBV28|TRBJ2-2
TGTGCCAGCAGCTGGAGCGGGGGGGACACCGGGGAGCTGTTTTTT
CASSWSGGDTGELFF
>few|TRBD1|TRBV7-9|TRBJ2-2
TGTGCCAGCAGCCCACCAGATCACAGGGGCGACAACACCGGGGAGCTGTTTTTT
CASSPPDHRGDNTGELFF
>many|NA|TRBV6-1|TRBJ1-5
TGTGCCAGCAGTCTCCCCGGGGCAGTATATAGCAATCAGCCCCAGCATTTT
CASSLPGAVYSNQPQHF
>many|NA|TRBV5-4|TRBJ2-5
TGTGCCAGCAGCACCCAAGAGACCCAGTACTTC
CASSTQETQYF
>many|TRBD2|TRBV28|TRBJ2-7
TGTGCCAGCAGTTTAGGACTAGAGAAGACCTACGAGCAGTACTTC
CASSLGLEKTYEQYF
>NA|TRBD2|TRBV10-2|TRBJ2-5
TGCGCCAGCATCTCAGCGGGGGGTATTCAAGAGACCCAGTACTTC
CASISAGGIQETQYF
>few|NA|TRBV6-5|TRBJ1-6
TGTGCCAGCAGTTTCCCTCGACAGGATTCACCCCTCCACTTT
CASSFPRQDSPLHF
>many|TRBD1|TRBV4-1|TRBJ1-2
TGCGCCAGCAGCCAAGATTTTGCAGGGGGCGGCGGCTACACCTTC
CASSQDFAGGGGYTF
>NA|TRBD1|TRBV28|TRBJ2-7
TGTGCCAGCAGTCCGCGGACAGGGGCCGAGCTGTACTTC
CASSPRTGAELYF
>few|TRBD2|TRBV12-3/TRBV12-4|TRBJ2-5
TGTGCCAGCAGGGCCCTCGGGGGGGGAGAGACCCAGTACTTC
CASRALGGGETQYF
>many|TRBD1|TRBV14|TRBJ2-3
TGTGCCAGCAGTCCTTTCCAGGGGGCATCCGAGGGCACAGATACGCAGTATTTT
CASSPFQGASEGTDTQYF
>NA|TRBD1|TRBV19|TRBJ1-4
TGTGCCCCCAAGGGGGCCACGACAGGGCGGATCGGTGAAAAACTGTTTTTT
CAPKGATTGRIGEKLFF
>many|NA|TRBV7-9|TRBJ1-6
TGTGCCAGCAGCTTAGTTGATCTAAATTCACCCCTCCACTTT
CASSLVDLNSPLHF
>NA|NA|TRBV4-3|TRBJ1-2
TGCGCCAGCAGCCAAGATCAAACGGCCGCTAACTATGGCTACACCTTC
CASSQDQTAANYGYTF
>many|NA|TRBV27|TRBJ1-6
TGTGCCAGCAGTTTAACAGCGGATTCACCCCTCCACTTT
CASSLTADSPLHF
>many|NA|TRBV30|TRBJ2-7
TGTGCCTGGAGTATTGGGGACACCTACGAGCAGTACTTC
CAWSIGDTYEQYF
>many|NA|TRBV4-3|TRBJ1-1
TGCGCCAGCAGCCAAGATTGGGGCACTGAAGCTTTCTTT
CASSQDWGTEAFF
>many|TRBD1|TRBV30|TRBJ2-2
TGTGCCGGAACCCCATGGGACAGGGGAAACACCGGGGAGCTGTTTTTT
CAGTPWDRGNTGELFF
>many|TRBD1|TRBV7-9|TRBJ1-1
TGTGCCAGCAGCTCTTTGACAGGGACAAACACTGAAGCTTTCTTT
CASSSLTGTNTEAFF
>many|NA|TRBV6-1|TRBJ2-3
TGTGCCAGCAGCCGACTAGGATTTGCAGATACGCAGTATTTT
CASSRLGFADTQYF
>many|NA|TRBV7-9|TRBJ1-1
TGTGCCAGCAGCTACGGGACCGCCCTTGAAGCTTTCTTT
CASSYGTALEAFF
>few|NA|TRBV27|TRBJ2-7
TGTGCCAGCAGTTCAACAGGGTCCGGCTCCTACGAGCAGTACTTC
CASSSTGSGSYEQYF
>many|NA|TRBV9|TRBJ2-1
TGTGCCAGCAGCGTAGCACCCAGCCGGGACTCCAGCTCCTACAATGAGCAGTTCTTC
CASSVAPSRDSSSYNEQFF
>NA|NA|TRBV9|TRBJ2-5
TGTGCCAGCAGCGTAGCTCATGGGGGGCCGTTCGGGACCCAGTACTTC
CASSVAHGGPFGTQYF
>many|TRBD1|TRBV12-3/TRBV12-4|TRBJ1-4
TGTGCCAGCAGTTTGGGGGACAGGGTTTGGAGTGAAAAACTGTTTTTT
CASSLGDRVWSEKLFF